This T cell receptor beta chain was found in a study of T cell changes during pregnancy in multiple sclerosis. Here immunoSEQ multiplex PCR was the method, and the copy in TCRdb shows in-frame clones only, minus some. Of 50,000 to 65,000 clones in the sample, roughly nine tenths were seen once. This CDR3 comprises 13 residues. CDR1 and CDR2 (germline): GTSNPN, SVGIG (reference sequence). The ends were cut back, 1 base at V and 4 bases at J, with 10 bases in the middle. The sequence was collected from a female donor with multiple sclerosis, enrolled in a pregnancy study. Sequenced material: CD4+ T cells from peripheral blood mononuclear cells, taken in the third trimester of pregnancy. The rearrangement links TRBV30 to TRBJ1-2; TRBD1 might be the D (6 bases). DNA for the CDR3: TGTGCCTGGAGTGAGGGGACACGCTATGGCTACACCTTC. This translates into CAWSEGTRYGYTF. The whole variable domain, remainder taken from reference TRBV30 and TRBJ1-2, is SQTIHQWPATLVQPVGSPLSLECTVEGTSNPNLYWYRQAAGRGLQLLFYSVGIGQISSEVPQNLSASRPQDRQFILSSKKLLLSDSGFYLCAWSEGTRYGYTFGSGTRLTVV.